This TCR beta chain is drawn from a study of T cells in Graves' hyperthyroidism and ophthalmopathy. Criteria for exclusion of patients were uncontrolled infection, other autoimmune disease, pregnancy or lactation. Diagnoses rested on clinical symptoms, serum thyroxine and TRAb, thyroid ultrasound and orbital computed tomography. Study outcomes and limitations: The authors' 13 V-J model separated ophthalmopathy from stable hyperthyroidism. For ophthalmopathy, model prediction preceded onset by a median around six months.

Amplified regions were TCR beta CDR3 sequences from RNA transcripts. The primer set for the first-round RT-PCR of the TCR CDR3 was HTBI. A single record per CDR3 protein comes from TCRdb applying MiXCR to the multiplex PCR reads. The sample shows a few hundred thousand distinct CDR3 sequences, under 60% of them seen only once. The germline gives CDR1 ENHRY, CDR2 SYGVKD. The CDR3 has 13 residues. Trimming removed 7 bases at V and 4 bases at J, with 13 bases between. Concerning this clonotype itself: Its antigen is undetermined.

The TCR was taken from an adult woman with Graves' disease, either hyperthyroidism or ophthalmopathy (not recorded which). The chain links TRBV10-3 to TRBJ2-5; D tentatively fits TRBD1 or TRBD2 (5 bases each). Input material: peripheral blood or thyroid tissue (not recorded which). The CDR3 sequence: CAITPGRRETQYF. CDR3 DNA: TGTGCCATCACGCCGGGACGGCGAGAGACCCAGTACTTC.